Shown below are 11 T cell receptor beta chains from a single sample sequenced in a study of vaccination and CD4 T cells after COVID-19. No antigen has been identified for these receptors. Treatment defined: roughly 11-day PBMC culture with coronavirus spike peptide pools or control peptides (ViraFEST assay). Scientists ran DNA taken from cultured CD4+ T cells through the Oncomine TCR Beta short-read assay for sequencing. Using its own MiXCR run on the PCR reads, TCRdb lists one record per CDR3 protein. The profile shows roughly 11,000 distinct CDR3 sequences, about three quarters of them singletons. Specimen: CD4+ T cells from blood, cultured in vitro. These receptor sequences come from a human donor who had recovered from COVID-19.

This clonotype was seen a few times. The chain has TRBV7-2 and TRBJ2-1; D is possibly TRBD1 or TRBD2 (5 bases each). Germline-derived CDR1 and CDR2 are SGHTA and FQGNSA. The CDR3 is 15 residues long. V lost 1 base, J lost 4 bases, and 11 bases lay in between. CDR3 sequence (DNA): TGTGCCAGCAGCTTAGGGGGGTTGGAGTACAATGAGCAGTTCTTC. Translation: CASSLGGLEYNEQFF.

The J gene is TRBJ1-3, the V gene TRBV7-9, with TRBD1 matching over 10 bases. This CDR3 contains 17 residues. In germline, CDR1 is SEHNR, CDR2 FQNEAQ (reference sequence). Trimming cost V 5 bases and J 3 bases; bases outside gene matches: 10. CDR3 sequence: CASSGAPTGGVGNTIYF. CDR3 nucleotide sequence: TGTGCCAGCAGCGGAGCCCCGACAGGGGGCGTTGGAAACACCATATATTTT.

The CDR3 coding sequence is TGCAGTGCCCCCCGACTAGCGAGCACAGATACGCAGTATTTT. Amino acid sequence: CSAPRLASTDTQYF. V and J are TRBV20-1 and TRBJ2-3, with TRBD2 identical over 8 bases. The CDR3 spans 14 residues. After removal of 6 bases from V and 0 bases from J, the junction contained 5 bases not matched to a gene. CDR1 and CDR2 (germline): DFQATT, SNEGSKA (reference sequence).

This clonotype was counted a few times. This chain connects TRBV20-1 to TRBJ1-2; 7 bases agree with TRBD1. This CDR3 spans 13 amino acids. After removal of 5 bases from V and 8 bases from J, the junction contained 11 bases not matched to a gene. The germline V gene has CDR1 DFQATT and CDR2 SNEGSKA (reference sequence). The CDR3 nucleotides are TGCAGTGCTCAGCCCAGGGGGTTGGGGGGCTACACCTTC. This gives the protein CSAQPRGLGGYTF.

This clonotype was detected once. J is TRBJ1-5 and V is TRBV24-1; 7 bases line up with TRBD1. This CDR3 contains 16 residues. The V gene end was trimmed by 2 bases and the J gene end by 4 bases; junction bases not matched to a gene: 7. CDR1 is KGHDR and CDR2 is SFDVKD in the germline V gene. The CDR3 protein is CATSDSGTASNQPQHF. The DNA for the CDR3 is TGTGCCACCAGTGATTCTGGGACAGCGTCAAATCAGCCCCAGCATTTT.

V and J are TRBV29-1 and TRBJ1-5; D might be TRBD1 (5 bases). The germline V gene encodes CDR1 SQVTM and CDR2 ANQGSEA. Trimming shortened V by 7 bases and J by 1 base, and 8 bases separated the two germline ends. CDR3 size: 12 residues. CDR3 residues: CSARGSNQPQHF. The CDR3 coding sequence is TGCAGCGCCCGGGGGAGCAATCAGCCCCAGCATTTT.

This clonotype was counted between two and nine times. The rearrangement joins TRBV11-2 to TRBJ1-5; no firm D call. Looked up from germline, CDR1 is SGHAT and CDR2 is FQNNGV. There are 15 residues in the CDR3. V shed 1 base and J shed 6 bases, with 13 bases lying between them. In nucleotides, the CDR3 is TGTGCCAGCAGCTTAGTCCACAATTCGGGTCAGCCCCAGCATTTT. Amino acid sequence: CASSLVHNSGQPQHF. The variable domain in full, completed from reference TRBV11-2 and TRBJ1-5, reads EAGVAQSPRYKIIEKRQSVAFWCNPISGHATLYWYQQILGQGPKLLIQFQNNGVVDDSQLPKDRFSAERLKGVDSTLKIQPAKLEDSAVYLCASSLVHNSGQPQHFGDGTRLSIL.

V and J are TRBV27 and TRBJ1-6; 11 nucleotides agree with TRBD1. Germline V lookup: CDR1 MNHEY, CDR2 SMNVEV (reference sequence). V shed 0 bases and J 9 bases; nucleotides not matched to a gene: 7. The CDR3 is 17 residues long. In DNA, the CDR3 is TGTGCCAGCAGTTTATCGTTAAGGGACAGGGGGGCTTCACCCCTCCACTTT. This translates into CASSLSLRDRGASPLHF.

Only a few counts were recorded for this clonotype. The rearrangement joins TRBV6-1 to TRBJ1-5, with D unresolved. The CDR3 is 12 amino acids. V lost 7 bases and J 5 bases, leaving 9 bases between the germline ends. CDR1 MNHNS and CDR2 SASEGT come from the germline V gene. CDR3 in amino acids: CASTIFDQPQHF. The CDR3 nucleotides read TGTGCCAGCACAATATTTGATCAGCCCCAGCATTTT.

This clonotype was seen just once. This chain connects TRBV7-3 to TRBJ1-5; 9 nucleotides match TRBD1. Per the germline V gene, CDR1 is SGHTA and CDR2 is FQGTGA. J was trimmed by 6 bases and V by 3 bases; bases with no gene match: 3. This CDR3 is built from 14 residues. CDR3 DNA sequence: TGTGCCAGCAGCTTGGGGACAGGGAGTCAGCCCCAGCATTTT. Its translation: CASSLGTGSQPQHF.

This clonotype was counted a few times. The genes are TRBV2 and TRBJ2-7; D is unclear. This CDR3 is built from 13 residues. Germline V gene data show CDR1 as SNHLY and CDR2 as FYNNEI. Trimming pared 7 bases from V and 2 bases from J, leaving 12 bases between. As DNA, the CDR3 is TGTGCCAGCATGCGAGCGTCGCCCTACGAGCAGTACTTC. This sequence encodes CASMRASPYEQYF.